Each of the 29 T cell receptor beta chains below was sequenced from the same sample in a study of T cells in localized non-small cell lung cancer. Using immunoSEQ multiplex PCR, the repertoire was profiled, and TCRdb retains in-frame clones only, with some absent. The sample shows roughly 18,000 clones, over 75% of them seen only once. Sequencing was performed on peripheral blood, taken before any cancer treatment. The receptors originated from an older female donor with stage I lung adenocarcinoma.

CDR3 protein: CASSQVGSTVGYTF. As DNA, the CDR3 is TGCGCCAGCAGCCAAGTAGGGTCGACCGTGGGCTACACCTTC. This chain joins TRBV4-3 and TRBJ1-2; D remains ambiguous. Trimming removed 1 base from V and 8 bases from J, with 14 bases in between. CDR3 size: 14 residues. From germline, CDR1 is LGHNA and CDR2 YSLEER.

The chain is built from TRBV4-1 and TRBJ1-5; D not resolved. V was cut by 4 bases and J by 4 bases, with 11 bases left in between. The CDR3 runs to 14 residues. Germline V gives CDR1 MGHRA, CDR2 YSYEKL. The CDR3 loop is CASSPHLGNQPQHF. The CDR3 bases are TGCGCCAGCAGCCCCCATTTAGGGAATCAGCCCCAGCATTTT.

The CDR3 loop is CATIPGPSSFRGTNEKLFF. CDR3 in DNA: TGCGCCACTATCCCCGGCCCCTCTTCGTTCAGGGGTACTAATGAAAAACTGTTTTTT. The chain uses TRBV10-1 and TRBJ1-4, with a weak D call TRBD1 (6 bases). CDR3 length: 19 residues. The germline V gene encodes CDR1 WNHNN and CDR2 SYGVQD (reference sequence). Trimming shortened V by 10 bases and J by 2 bases, and 29 bases separated the two germline ends.

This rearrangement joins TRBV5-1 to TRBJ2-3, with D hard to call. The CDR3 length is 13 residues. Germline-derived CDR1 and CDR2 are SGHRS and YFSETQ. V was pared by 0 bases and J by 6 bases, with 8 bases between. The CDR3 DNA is TGCGCCAGCAGCTTGGGGAGTGGGGATACGCAGTATTTT. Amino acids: CASSLGSGDTQYF.

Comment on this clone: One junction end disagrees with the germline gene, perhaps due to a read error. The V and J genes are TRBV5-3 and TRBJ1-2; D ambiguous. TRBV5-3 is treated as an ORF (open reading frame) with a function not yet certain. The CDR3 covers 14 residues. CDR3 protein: CASSLALVETGYTF. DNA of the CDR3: TGTGCCAGCAGCTTGGCCCTCGTGGAAACTGGCTACACCTTC.

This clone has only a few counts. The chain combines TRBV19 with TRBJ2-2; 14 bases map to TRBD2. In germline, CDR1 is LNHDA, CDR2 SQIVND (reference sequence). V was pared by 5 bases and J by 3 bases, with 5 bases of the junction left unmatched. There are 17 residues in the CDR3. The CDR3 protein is CASSPWTSGGYTGELFF. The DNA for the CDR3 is TGTGCCAGTAGTCCGTGGACTAGCGGGGGGTACACCGGGGAGCTGTTTTTT.

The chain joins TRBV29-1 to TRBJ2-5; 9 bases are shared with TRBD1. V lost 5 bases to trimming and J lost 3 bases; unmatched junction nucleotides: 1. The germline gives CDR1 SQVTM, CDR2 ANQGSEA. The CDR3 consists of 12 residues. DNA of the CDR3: TGCAGCGTTAGGGACAGGGAAGAGACCCAGTACTTC. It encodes CSVRDREETQYF.

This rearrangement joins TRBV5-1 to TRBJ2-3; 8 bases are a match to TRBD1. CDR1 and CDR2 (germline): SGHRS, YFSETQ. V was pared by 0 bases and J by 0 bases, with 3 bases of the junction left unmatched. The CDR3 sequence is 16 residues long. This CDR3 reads CASSLGGDRSTDTQYF. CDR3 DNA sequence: TGCGCCAGCAGCTTGGGAGGGGACAGGAGCACAGATACGCAGTATTTT.

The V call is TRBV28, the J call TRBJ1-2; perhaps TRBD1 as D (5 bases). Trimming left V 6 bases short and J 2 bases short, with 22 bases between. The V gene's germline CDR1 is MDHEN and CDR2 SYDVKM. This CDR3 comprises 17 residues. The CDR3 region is CASRGSGNRAKNYGYTF. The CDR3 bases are TGTGCCAGCAGAGGCTCAGGGAATAGGGCAAAAAACTATGGCTACACCTTC.

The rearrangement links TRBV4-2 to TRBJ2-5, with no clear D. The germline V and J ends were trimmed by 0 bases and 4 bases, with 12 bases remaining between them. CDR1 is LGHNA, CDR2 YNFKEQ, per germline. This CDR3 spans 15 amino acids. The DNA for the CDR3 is TGTGCCAGCAGCCAAGATCGTGGTAGCCCAGAGACCCAGTACTTC. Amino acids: CASSQDRGSPETQYF.

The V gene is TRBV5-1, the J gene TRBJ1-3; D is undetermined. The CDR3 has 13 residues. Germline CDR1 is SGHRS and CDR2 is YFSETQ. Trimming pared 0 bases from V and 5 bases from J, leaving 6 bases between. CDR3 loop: CASSLDTRNTIYF. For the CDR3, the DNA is TGCGCCAGCAGCTTGGACACTAGAAACACCATATATTTT.

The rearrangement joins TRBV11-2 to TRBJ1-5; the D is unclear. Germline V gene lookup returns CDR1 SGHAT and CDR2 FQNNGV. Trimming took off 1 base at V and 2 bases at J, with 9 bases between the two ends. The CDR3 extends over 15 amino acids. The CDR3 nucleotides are TGTGCCAGCAGCTTAGCCAGTCTTGGCAATCAGCCCCAGCATTTT. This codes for CASSLASLGNQPQHF.

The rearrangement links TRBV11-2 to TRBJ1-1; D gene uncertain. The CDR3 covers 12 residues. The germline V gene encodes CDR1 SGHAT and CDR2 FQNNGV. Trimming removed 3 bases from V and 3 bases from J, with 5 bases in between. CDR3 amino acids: CASSFEDTEAFF. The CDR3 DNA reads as TGTGCCAGCAGCTTCGAGGACACTGAAGCTTTCTTT.

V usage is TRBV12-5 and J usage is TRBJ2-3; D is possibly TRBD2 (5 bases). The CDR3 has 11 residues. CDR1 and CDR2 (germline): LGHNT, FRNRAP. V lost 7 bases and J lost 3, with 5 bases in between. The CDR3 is CASAGTDTQYF. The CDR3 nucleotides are TGTGCTAGTGCGGGGACAGATACGCAGTATTTT. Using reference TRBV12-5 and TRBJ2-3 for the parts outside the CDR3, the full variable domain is DARVTQTPRHKVTEMGQEVTMRCQPILGHNTVFWYRQTMMQGLELLAYFRNRAPLDDSGMPKDRFSAEMPDATLATLKIQPSEPRDSAVYFCASAGTDTQYFGPGTRLTVL.

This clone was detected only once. The CDR3 is CASSFGGGHDEKLFF. The CDR3 DNA reads as TGTGCCAGCAGCTTTGGAGGGGGACACGATGAAAAACTGTTTTTT. This chain joins TRBV7-8 and TRBJ1-4; possible D gene TRBD1, 6 bases. Germline CDR1 is SGHVS and CDR2 is FQNEAQ. V was shortened by 3 bases and J by 6 bases, with 14 bases between the two germline ends. This CDR3 is built from 15 residues. Variable domain in full (rest from reference TRBV7-8 and TRBJ1-4): GAGVSQSPRYKVAKRGQDVALRCDPISGHVSLFWYQQALGQGPEFLTYFQNEAQLDKSGLPSDRFFAERPEGSVSTLKIQRTQQEDSAVYLCASSFGGGHDEKLFFGSGTQLSVL.

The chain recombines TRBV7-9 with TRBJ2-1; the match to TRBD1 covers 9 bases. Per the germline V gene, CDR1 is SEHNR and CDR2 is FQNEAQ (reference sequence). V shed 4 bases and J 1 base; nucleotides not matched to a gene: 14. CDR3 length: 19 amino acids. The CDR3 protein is CASSSGTGTRRASYNEQFF. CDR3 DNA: TGTGCCAGCAGCTCCGGGACAGGGACACGACGAGCATCCTACAATGAGCAGTTCTTC.

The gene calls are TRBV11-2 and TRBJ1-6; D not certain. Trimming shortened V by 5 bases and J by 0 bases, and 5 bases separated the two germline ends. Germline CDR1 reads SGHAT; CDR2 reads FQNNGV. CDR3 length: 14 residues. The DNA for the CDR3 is TGTGCCAGCAGCCACAGCTCCTATAATTCACCCCTCCACTTT. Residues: CASSHSSYNSPLHF.

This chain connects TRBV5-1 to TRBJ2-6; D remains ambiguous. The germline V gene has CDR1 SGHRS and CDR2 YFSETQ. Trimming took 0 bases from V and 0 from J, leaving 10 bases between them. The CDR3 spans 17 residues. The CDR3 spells CASSLAGSLSGANVLTF. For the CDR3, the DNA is TGCGCCAGCAGCTTGGCCGGCAGCCTCTCTGGGGCCAACGTCCTGACTTTC.

CDR3 region: CASSYRPGGQPQHF. CDR3 nucleotide sequence: TGTGCCAGCAGTTACCGACCGGGCGGTCAGCCCCAGCATTTT. This chain connects TRBV6-4 to TRBJ1-5, with D hard to call. With 5 bases removed from V and 6 bases from J, the gap between germline ends came to 14 bases. Germline CDR1 and CDR2: MRHNA and SNTAGT. There are 14 residues in the CDR3.

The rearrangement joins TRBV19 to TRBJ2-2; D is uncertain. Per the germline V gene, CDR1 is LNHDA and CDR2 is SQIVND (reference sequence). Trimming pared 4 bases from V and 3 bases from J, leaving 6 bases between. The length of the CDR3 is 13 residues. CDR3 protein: CASSSWDTGELFF. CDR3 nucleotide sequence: TGTGCCAGTAGTAGCTGGGACACCGGGGAGCTGTTTTTT.

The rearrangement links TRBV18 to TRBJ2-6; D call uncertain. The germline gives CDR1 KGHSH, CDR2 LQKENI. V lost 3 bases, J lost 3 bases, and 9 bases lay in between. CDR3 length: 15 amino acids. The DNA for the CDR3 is TGTGCCAGCTCACCCCGCGCCCTTGGGGCCAACGTCCTGACTTTC. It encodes CASSPRALGANVLTF.

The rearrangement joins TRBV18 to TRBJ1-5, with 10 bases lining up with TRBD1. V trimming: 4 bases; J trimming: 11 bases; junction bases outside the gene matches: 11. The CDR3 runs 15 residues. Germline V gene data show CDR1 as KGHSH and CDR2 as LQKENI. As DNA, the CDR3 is TGTGCCAGCTCACAGGGACAGGGGCACCTTGGAGCCCAGCATTTT. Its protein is CASSQGQGHLGAQHF.

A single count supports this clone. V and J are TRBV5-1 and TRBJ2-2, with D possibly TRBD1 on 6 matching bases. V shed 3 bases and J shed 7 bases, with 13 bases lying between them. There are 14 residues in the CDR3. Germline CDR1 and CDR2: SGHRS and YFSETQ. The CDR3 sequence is CASSWLQGGGELFF. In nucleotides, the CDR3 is TGCGCCAGCAGCTGGTTACAGGGCGGCGGGGAGCTGTTTTTT.

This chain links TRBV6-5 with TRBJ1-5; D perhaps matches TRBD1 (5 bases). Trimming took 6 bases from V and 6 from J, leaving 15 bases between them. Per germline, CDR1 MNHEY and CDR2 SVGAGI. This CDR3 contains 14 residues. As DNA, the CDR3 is TGTGCCAGCAGAGCCGAGGGGCTTCTTCAGCCCCAGCATTTT. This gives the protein CASRAEGLLQPQHF.

The CDR3 spells CASSQEGGRAPYGYTF. CDR3 sequence (DNA): TGTGCCAGCAGCCAAGAGGGGGGAAGGGCCCCCTATGGCTACACCTTC. The chain links TRBV4-2 to TRBJ1-2; weak D call: TRBD1 (5 bases). Trimming shortened V by 0 bases and J by 4 bases, and 15 bases separated the two germline ends. The length of the CDR3 is 16 residues. Germline V gene lookup returns CDR1 LGHNA and CDR2 YNFKEQ.

Here the CDR3 reads CASSSHAGEPSTDTQYF. Written as DNA, the CDR3 is TGTGCCAGCAGCTCCCACGCCGGGGAACCAAGCACAGATACGCAGTATTTT. V is TRBV11-2 and J is TRBJ2-3, with D maybe TRBD2 (5 bases). The length of the CDR3 is 17 residues. V lost 4 bases and J 0 bases, leaving 17 bases between the germline ends. Germline V gene sequence: CDR1 SGHAT, CDR2 FQNNGV.

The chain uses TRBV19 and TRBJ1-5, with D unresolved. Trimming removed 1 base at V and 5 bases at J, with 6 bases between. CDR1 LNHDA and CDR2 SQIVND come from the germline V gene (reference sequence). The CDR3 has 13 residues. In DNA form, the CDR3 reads TGTGCCAGTAGTATAGGGTGGTATCAGCCCCAGCATTTT. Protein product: CASSIGWYQPQHF.

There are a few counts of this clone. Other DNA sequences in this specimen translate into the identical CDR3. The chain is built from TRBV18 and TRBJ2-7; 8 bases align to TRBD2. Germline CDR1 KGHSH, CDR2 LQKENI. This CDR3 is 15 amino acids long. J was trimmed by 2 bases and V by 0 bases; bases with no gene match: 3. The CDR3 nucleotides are TGTGCCAGCTCACCACCACGGGGGGGCCCCTACGAGCAGTACTTC. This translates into CASSPPRGGPYEQYF.

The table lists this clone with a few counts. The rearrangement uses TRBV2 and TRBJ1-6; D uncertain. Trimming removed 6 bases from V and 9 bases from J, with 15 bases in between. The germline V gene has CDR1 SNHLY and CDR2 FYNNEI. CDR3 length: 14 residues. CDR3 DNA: TGTGCCAGCAGCGAGAGGTCTTGGGGTTCACCCCTCCACTTT. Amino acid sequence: CASSERSWGSPLHF.